This section outlines one T cell receptor (beta chain) sequence together with its context. A much larger clone lies a single base off, so this may be a read error. The sorted Tregs were CD4+CD25+CD127-/low cells. Looked up from germline, CDR1 is SGHRS and CDR2 is YFSETQ. CDR3 length equals 14 residues. After constant-region reverse-primer amplification, full-length variable regions underwent semi-nested PCR with Nested Universal Primer A. TCRdb used MiXCR to reprocess the 5' RACE reads, holding one entry per CDR3 protein. The repertoire holds approximately 58,000 distinct CDR3 sequences, with about 28% as singletons.

Sequencing was performed on tumor-infiltrating Tregs sorted from the breast tumor. The receptor's source is a female donor with breast cancer. V usage is TRBV5-1 and J usage is TRBJ2-4; 8 positions match TRBD2. CDR3 protein: CASRSGGGKNIKYF. Here the CDR3 DNA reads TGCGCCAGCAGGAGCGGGGGCGGCAAAAACATTAAGTACTTC.